One and the same sample provided the 18 T cell receptor beta chains below, sequenced in a study of T-cell reconstitution after alpha-beta-depleted transplantation in children. Library preparation (for TCRbeta) was performed with unique molecular identifiers. A single record per CDR3 protein comes from TCRdb applying MiXCR to the PCR reads. The sample consists of over 120,000 distinct CDR3 sequences, 8.8% of them appearing once. This material consisted of PBMCs, mostly from graft donor cells, taken 180 days after TCRalphabeta/CD19-depleted stem cell transplant. These receptors were collected from a female patient between 2 and 15 years old who had a stem cell transplant for congenital amegakaryocytic thrombocytopenia, so the T cells may come from the graft donor.

In its sample, this clonotype was seen many times. The J gene is TRBJ2-3, the V gene TRBV6-2 or TRBV6-3, with D possibly TRBD2 on 7 matching bases. The V end lost 10 bases, the J end lost 6 bases, and 17 bases lay between the germline ends. From germline, CDR1 is MNHEY and CDR2 SVGEGT. The CDR3 is 13 residues long. The CDR3 nucleotides are TGTGCCACCTCGGCGGGGGCTTTGGATACGCAGTATTTT. Residues: CATSAGALDTQYF.

This clonotype was seen repeatedly, ten times or more. One end of the junction fails to match germline, which may point to a read error. The genes are TRBV5-1 and TRBJ2-7; D is unclear. The CDR3 totals 13 residues. CDR1 SGHRS and CDR2 YFSETQ come from the germline V gene. CDR3: CASSSCRSSEQYF. Written as DNA, the CDR3 is TGCGCCAGCAGCTCCTGCAGATCCTCCGAGCAGTACTTC.

This clonotype was seen only a few times. The chain couples TRBV3-1 to TRBJ2-5; D unclear. Germline CDR1 is LGHDT and CDR2 is YNNKEL (reference sequence). This CDR3 is 15 amino acids long. Trimming took 1 base from V and 1 from J, leaving 10 bases between them. This CDR3 reads CASSQVAAPQETQYF. CDR3 coding DNA: TGTGCCAGCAGCCAAGTGGCGGCCCCCCAAGAGACCCAGTACTTC.

There are many counts of this clonotype. The V gene is TRBV7-2, the J gene TRBJ1-2; TRBD1 aligns across 12 bases. The CDR3 contains 16 residues. V lost 4 bases and J lost 4; bases outside the gene matches: 7. Germline CDR1 SGHTA, CDR2 FQGNSA. The CDR3 reads CASSWIPGQGAYGYTF. The CDR3, as DNA: TGTGCCAGCAGCTGGATTCCGGGACAGGGGGCCTATGGCTACACCTTC. Full variable domain (rest looked up from reference TRBV7-2 and TRBJ1-2): GAGVSQSPSNKVTEKGKDVELRCDPISGHTALYWYRQSLGQGLEFLIYFQGNSAPDKSGLPSDRFSAERTGGSVSTLTIQRTQQEDSAVYLCASSWIPGQGAYGYTFGSGTRLTVV.

This clonotype occurred a few times. This chain links TRBV5-6 with TRBJ1-1; the D is unclear. The V end lost 3 bases, the J end lost 11 bases, and 11 bases lay between the germline ends. The length of the CDR3 is 11 residues. Per the germline V gene, CDR1 is SGHDT and CDR2 is YYEEEE. CDR3 protein: CASSSAEEAFF. CDR3 DNA sequence: TGTGCCAGCAGCTCCGCAGAAGAGGCTTTCTTT.

J is TRBJ2-1 and V is TRBV29-1; the D gene is possibly TRBD2 (5 bases). Looked up from germline, CDR1 is SQVTM and CDR2 is ANQGSEA. The germline V and J ends were trimmed by 7 bases and 0 bases, with 7 bases remaining between them. The CDR3 is 12 residues long. CDR3 sequence: CSGGSSYNEQFF. CDR3 DNA: TGCAGCGGAGGGAGCTCCTACAATGAGCAGTTCTTC.

This clonotype was observed a handful of times. The chain is built from TRBV18 and TRBJ2-7; TRBD1 aligns across 10 bases. Germline CDR1 and CDR2: KGHSH and LQKENI. The junction had 14 bases not matched to a gene; V was cut back by 6 bases and J by 0 bases. This CDR3 contains 18 residues. CDR3 residues: CASSGDRGGRTNSYEQYF. The CDR3 nucleotides read TGTGCCAGCTCCGGGGACAGGGGAGGGCGGACTAACTCCTACGAGCAGTACTTC.

This clonotype was recorded at least ten times. The chain has TRBV6-6 and TRBJ2-7; D may be TRBD1 (5 bases). This CDR3 has 12 residues. Trimming stripped 6 bases from V and 6 bases from J, with 12 bases between. From germline, CDR1 is MNHNY and CDR2 SVGAGI (reference sequence). Here the CDR3 DNA reads TGTGCCAGCAGCCCTGGACACGGCGAGCAGTACTTC. It specifies CASSPGHGEQYF.

Only a few counts were recorded for this clonotype. The chain has TRBV7-9 and TRBJ2-1, with 11 bases matching TRBD2. In germline, CDR1 is SEHNR, CDR2 FQNEAQ (reference sequence). The CDR3 has 17 amino acids. Trimming took 5 bases from V and 2 from J; bases not matched to a gene: 8. This chain's CDR3 is CASSNLAGGSPYNEQFF. DNA for the CDR3: TGTGCCAGCAGCAATTTAGCGGGAGGGTCCCCCTACAATGAGCAGTTCTTC.

This clonotype has a count of ten or more. CDR3 in amino acids: CASSLYTSTYNEQFF. The CDR3 DNA sequence: TGTGCCAGCAGTTTGTATACCTCCACGTACAATGAGCAGTTCTTC. The chain carries TRBV28 and TRBJ2-1; D not certain. The germline CDR1 and CDR2 sequences are MDHEN and SYDVKM. The CDR3 covers 15 residues. V was trimmed by 3 bases and J by 4 bases, leaving 13 bases between them.

The table lists this clonotype with many counts. The rearrangement joins TRBV12-3 or TRBV12-4 to TRBJ1-1; no reliable D call. The V end lost 6 bases, the J end lost 13 bases, and 15 bases lay between the germline ends. The length of the CDR3 is 11 residues. The DNA for the CDR3 is TGTGCCAGCAGGCGCGGACGGTTCGATTTCTTT. Translation: CASRRGRFDFF.

V gene TRBV5-1 combines with J gene TRBJ1-2; 9 bases map to TRBD1. In germline, CDR1 is SGHRS, CDR2 YFSETQ. V gave up 4 bases and J gave up 6 bases; unmatched junction bases: 1. The CDR3 has 12 amino acids. CDR3 DNA sequence: TGCGCCAGCAGCCGGGACAGGGATGGCTACACCTTC. Protein: CASSRDRDGYTF.

The sample holds many counts of this clonotype. Here the CDR3 reads CASSPHPLAAGSEQFF. The CDR3 bases are TGTGCCAGCAGTCCCCACCCACTAGCGGCAGGGAGTGAGCAGTTCTTC. The J gene is TRBJ2-1, the V gene TRBV28; TRBD2 matches 8 bases. The germline V gene has CDR1 MDHEN and CDR2 SYDVKM. The CDR3 runs to 16 residues. Trimming removed 5 bases from V and 9 bases from J; junction bases left unmatched: 15.

V is TRBV20-1 and J is TRBJ2-7; 13 nucleotides match TRBD2. Germline loops: CDR1 DFQATT, CDR2 SNEGSKA (reference sequence). V gave up 3 bases and J gave up 2 bases; unmatched junction bases: 7. The CDR3 runs to 16 residues. The CDR3 DNA reads TGCAGTGCTAGGGGTTTACTAGCGGGAGGGCCCTACGAGCAGTACTTC. It is translated as CSARGLLAGGPYEQYF.

The chain joins TRBV7-9 to TRBJ1-2; unclear D gene. V lost 0 bases and J lost 1, with 15 bases in between. CDR1 is SEHNR, CDR2 FQNEAQ, per germline (reference sequence). The CDR3 totals 17 residues. The CDR3 DNA sequence: TGTGCCAGCAGCTTAGCGAGGACCCGCCTTGATAACTATGGCTACACCTTC. This sequence encodes CASSLARTRLDNYGYTF.

The chain links TRBV30 to TRBJ1-5; D possibly corresponds to TRBD1 (6 bases). From germline, CDR1 is GTSNPN and CDR2 SVGIG (reference sequence). This CDR3 comprises 17 residues. With 0 bases removed from V and 0 bases from J, the gap between germline ends came to 15 bases. CDR3 sequence (DNA): TGTGCCTGGAGTGTTGGACAGCAGAAATATAGCAATCAGCCCCAGCATTTT. The encoded protein is CAWSVGQQKYSNQPQHF.

This clonotype was seen a handful of times. J is TRBJ2-7 and V is TRBV7-6; possibly TRBD1 or TRBD2 for D (6 bases each). The CDR3 is 16 residues long. Between the trimmed V and J ends, which lost 2 bases and 2 bases, there was a span of 16 bases. The germline CDR1 and CDR2 sequences are SGHVS and FNYEAQ. CDR3 residues: CASSLMGGAGPYEQYF. The CDR3 nucleotides read TGTGCCAGCAGCTTAATGGGGGGCGCAGGGCCCTACGAGCAGTACTTC.

This clonotype was detected many times. The chain couples TRBV15 to TRBJ1-5; D is unresolved. This CDR3 comprises 16 residues. Between the trimmed V and J ends, which lost 6 bases and 3 bases, there was a span of 18 bases. CDR1 and CDR2 (germline): LNHNV, YYDKDF (reference sequence). The CDR3 nucleotides are TGTGCCACCAGAGGTAGAGGGTCGGGGATCAATCAGCCCCAGCATTTT. Translating gives CATRGRGSGINQPQHF.